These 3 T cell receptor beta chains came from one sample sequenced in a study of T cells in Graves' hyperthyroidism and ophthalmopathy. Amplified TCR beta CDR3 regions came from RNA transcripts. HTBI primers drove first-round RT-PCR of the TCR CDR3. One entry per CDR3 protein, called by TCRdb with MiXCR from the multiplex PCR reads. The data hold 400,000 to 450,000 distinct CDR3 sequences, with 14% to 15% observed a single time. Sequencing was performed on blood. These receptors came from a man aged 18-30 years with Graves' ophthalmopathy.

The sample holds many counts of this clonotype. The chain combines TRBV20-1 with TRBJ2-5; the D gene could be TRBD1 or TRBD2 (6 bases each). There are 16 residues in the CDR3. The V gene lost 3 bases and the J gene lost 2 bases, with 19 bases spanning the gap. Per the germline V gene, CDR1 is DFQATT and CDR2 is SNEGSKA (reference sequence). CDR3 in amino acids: CSASGGTSRSQETQYF. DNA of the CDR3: TGCAGTGCTAGCGGAGGGACATCACGGTCACAAGAGACCCAGTACTTC.

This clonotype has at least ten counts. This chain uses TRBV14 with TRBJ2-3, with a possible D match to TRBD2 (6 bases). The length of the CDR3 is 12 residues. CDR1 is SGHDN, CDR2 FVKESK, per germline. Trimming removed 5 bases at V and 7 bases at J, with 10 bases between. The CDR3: CASSASEYTQYF. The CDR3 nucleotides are TGTGCCAGCAGCGCTAGCGAGTATACGCAGTATTTT.

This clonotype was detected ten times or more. The CDR3 here is CSVDGQGSYEQYF. CDR3 in DNA: TGCAGCGTTGACGGACAGGGCTCCTACGAGCAGTACTTC. V and J are TRBV29-1 and TRBJ2-7; 8 nucleotides agree with TRBD1. The V gene end was trimmed by 3 bases and the J gene end by 0 bases; junction bases not matched to a gene: 1. CDR1 is SQVTM, CDR2 ANQGSEA, per germline. The CDR3 is 13 amino acids.